This note documents a single T cell receptor beta chain sequence. In the original processing: Amplifying reference gene primers gave estimates of nucleated cell counts. The data were produced by immunoSEQ multiplex PCR, yet TCRdb's version contains in-frame clones alone and is incomplete. That table supplies the V and J calls and clone size; D and trimming were determined from the DNA. The sample has 200,000 to 250,000 clones; about 87% are singletons. CDR1 is MNHEY, CDR2 SMNVEV, per germline (reference sequence). The CDR3 contains 16 residues. Trimming removed 5 bases from V and 1 base from J; junction bases left unmatched: 4. The sample is drawn from a study of blood T cell repertoires in COVID-19.

The sequencing input was peripheral blood. The clonotype comes from a man in his 60s who had recovered from COVID-19. This rearrangement joins TRBV27 to TRBJ2-3; 12 bases align to TRBD2. This CDR3 reads CASSPRLAGGTDTQYF. As DNA, the CDR3 is TGTGCCAGCAGTCCACGACTAGCGGGAGGCACAGATACGCAGTATTTT.